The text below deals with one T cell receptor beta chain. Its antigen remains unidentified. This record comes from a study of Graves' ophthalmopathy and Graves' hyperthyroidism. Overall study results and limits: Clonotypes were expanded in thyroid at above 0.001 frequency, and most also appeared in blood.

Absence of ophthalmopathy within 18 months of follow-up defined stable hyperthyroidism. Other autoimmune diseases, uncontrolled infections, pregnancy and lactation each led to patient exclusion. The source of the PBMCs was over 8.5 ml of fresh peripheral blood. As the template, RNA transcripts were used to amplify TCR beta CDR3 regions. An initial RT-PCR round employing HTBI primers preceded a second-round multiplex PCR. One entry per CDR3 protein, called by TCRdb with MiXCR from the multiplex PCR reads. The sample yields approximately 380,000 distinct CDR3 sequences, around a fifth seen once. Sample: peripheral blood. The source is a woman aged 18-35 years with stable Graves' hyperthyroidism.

The CDR3 coding sequence is TGTGCCAGCACCTCCGGCTACGAGCAGTACTTC. The encoded protein is CASTSGYEQYF. This chain uses TRBV28 with TRBJ2-7; the D is unclear. The V gene lost 7 bases and the J gene lost 3 bases, with 7 bases spanning the gap. This CDR3 contains 11 residues. The germline CDR1 and CDR2 sequences are MDHEN and SYDVKM.